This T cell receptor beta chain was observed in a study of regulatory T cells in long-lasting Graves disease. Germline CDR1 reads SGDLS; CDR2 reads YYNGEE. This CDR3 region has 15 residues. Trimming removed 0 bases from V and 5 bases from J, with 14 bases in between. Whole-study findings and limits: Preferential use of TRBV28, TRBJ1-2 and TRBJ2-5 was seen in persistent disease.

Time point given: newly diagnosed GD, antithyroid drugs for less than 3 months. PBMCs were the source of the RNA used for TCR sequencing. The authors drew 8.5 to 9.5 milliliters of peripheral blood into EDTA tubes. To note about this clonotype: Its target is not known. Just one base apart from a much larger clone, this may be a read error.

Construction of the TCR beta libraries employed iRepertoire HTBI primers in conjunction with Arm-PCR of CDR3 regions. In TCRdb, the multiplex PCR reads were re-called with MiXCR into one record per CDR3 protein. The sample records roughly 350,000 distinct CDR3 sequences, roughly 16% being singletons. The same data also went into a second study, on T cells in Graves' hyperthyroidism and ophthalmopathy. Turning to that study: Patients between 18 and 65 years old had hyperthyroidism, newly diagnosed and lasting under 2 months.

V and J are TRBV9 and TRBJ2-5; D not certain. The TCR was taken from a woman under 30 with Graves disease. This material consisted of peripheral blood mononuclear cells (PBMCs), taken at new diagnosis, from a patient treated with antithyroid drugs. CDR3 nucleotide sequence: TGTGCCAGCAGCGTAGAGTCCCAGGATTGGGAGACCCAGTACTTC. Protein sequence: CASSVESQDWETQYF.